This TCR beta chain comes out of a study of T-cell reconstitution after alpha-beta-depleted transplantation in children. This clonotype was counted a single time. What it binds is unknown. Preparation of the TCRbeta library was carried out with unique molecular identifiers. MiXCR, applied by TCRdb to the PCR reads, yields one record per CDR3 protein. The sample yields about 580,000 distinct CDR3 sequences, 20% to 25% seen once. The CDR3 is 15 amino acids. Germline V gene sequence: CDR1 KGHDR, CDR2 SFDVKD. V lost 4 bases and J lost 3, with 12 bases in between. Study-wide results and limits: Several hundred rapidly expanded clones from non-depleted graft cells reportedly supplied alpha-beta T cells about two months post-transplant. In some patients, recipient T cells and intrathymic progenitors surviving conditioning explained high day-60 diversity. Once a year had passed after transplant, T-cell counts and diversity came mostly from newly produced T cells.

The gene calls are TRBV24-1 and TRBJ2-1, with a tentative D call TRBD2 (6 bases). The sequencing used PBMCs, mostly from graft donor cells, collected 360 days after TCRalphabeta/CD19-depleted stem cell transplant. This TCR was recovered from a boy younger than two who had a stem cell transplant for acute myeloid leukemia, so the T cells may come from the graft donor. The CDR3 is CATSERRGNYNEQFF. The CDR3 nucleotides are TGTGCCACCAGTGAAAGGCGCGGGAACTACAATGAGCAGTTCTTC.